This T cell receptor beta chain was captured by sequencing in a study of T cells in Graves' hyperthyroidism and ophthalmopathy. Disease duration under 2 months; hyperthyroidism patients were aged 18 to 65. For the diagnoses, clinical symptoms, serum thyroxine and TRAb, thyroid ultrasound and orbital computed tomography were used. Blood sampling occurred at first hyperthyroidism diagnosis, ahead of any ophthalmopathy symptoms. CDR1 SGHTA and CDR2 FQGTGA come from the germline V gene. This CDR3 has 15 residues. Trimming took off 2 bases at V and 3 bases at J, with 13 bases between the two ends. This clonotype was picked up many times. From RNA transcripts, TCR beta CDR3 regions were amplified. With the HTBI primer set, the TCR CDR3 went through a first round of RT-PCR. TCRdb recomputed calls from the multiplex PCR reads with MiXCR, one row per CDR3 protein. Among approximately 720,000 distinct CDR3 sequences listed, under 20% were seen once.

This TCR was recovered from a woman aged 50 to 65 with Graves' hyperthyroidism that later progressed to Graves' ophthalmopathy. Sequenced input: blood. The rearrangement joins TRBV7-3 to TRBJ2-5; D may be TRBD1 (6 bases). The CDR3 coding sequence is TGTGCCAGCAGCTTATTCAGGGGAAGGGAAGAGACCCAGTACTTC. Translated, it gives CASSLFRGREETQYF. The variable domain in full, with the rest retrieved from reference TRBV7-3 and TRBJ2-5, is GAGVSQTPSNKVTEKGKYVELRCDPISGHTALYWYRQSLGQGPEFLIYFQGTGAADDSGLPNDRFFAVRPEGSVSTLKIQRTERGDSAVYLCASSLFRGREETQYFGPGTRLLVL.